The 30 T cell receptor beta chains given below trace back to one sample, sequenced in a study of cytomegalovirus exposure and HLA in healthy donors. The PCR used 60 Vbeta and 13 Jbeta primers. Profiling relied on immunoSEQ multiplex PCR, and the TCRdb table lists in-frame clones only, not all of them. The repertoire holds about 210,000 clones, with approximately 79% as singletons. Material: PBMCs. The receptors originated from a male donor in good health and CMV-seronegative.

DNA of the CDR3: TGTGCCAGCAGTTACGGGAGGGGGTCCTACGAGCAGTACTTC. Its translation is CASSYGRGSYEQYF. The chain is built from TRBV6-5 and TRBJ2-7, with a possible D match to TRBD2 (7 bases). From germline, CDR1 is MNHEY and CDR2 SVGAGI. Trimming shortened V by 2 bases and J by 1 base, and 9 bases separated the two germline ends. CDR3 size: 14 residues.

This clone has only one observation. V gene TRBV7-2 combines with J gene TRBJ2-7; D might be TRBD1 (6 bases). The germline gives CDR1 SGHTA, CDR2 FQGNSA. The V end lost 1 base, the J end lost 7 bases, and 11 bases lay between the germline ends. The CDR3 covers 13 residues. CDR3 nucleotide sequence: TGTGCCAGCAGCTTAGAGAGGGGGACAGAGCAGTACTTC. This translates into CASSLERGTEQYF.

This chain connects TRBV6-5 to TRBJ2-7; possibly TRBD2 for D (6 bases). Germline values: CDR1 MNHEY, CDR2 SVGAGI. Trimming left V 8 bases short and J 5 bases short, with 16 bases between. CDR3 size: 13 residues. The CDR3 sequence is CASGRGGGNEQYF. The DNA for the CDR3 is TGTGCCAGCGGGCGGGGTGGGGGGAACGAGCAGTACTTC.

The chain is built from TRBV7-9 and TRBJ2-1; no reliable D call. With 5 bases removed from V and 4 bases from J, the gap between germline ends came to 9 bases. This CDR3 is built from 13 residues. The germline CDR1 and CDR2 sequences are SEHNR and FQNEAQ (reference sequence). In DNA, the CDR3 is TGTGCCAGCAGCCCAGCACAGTACAATGAGCAGTTCTTC. This translates into CASSPAQYNEQFF.

The rearrangement joins TRBV5-6 to TRBJ2-5; D call uncertain. Trimming took 4 bases from V and 4 from J, leaving 20 bases between them. This CDR3 region has 16 residues. Germline-derived CDR1 and CDR2 are SGHDT and YYEEEE. CDR3 protein: CASSMEKHPSRETQYF. The CDR3 DNA sequence: TGTGCCAGCAGCATGGAGAAACACCCCTCCCGAGAGACCCAGTACTTC.

The chain couples TRBV7-3 to TRBJ2-3; D is possibly TRBD2 (5 bases). CDR3 size: 13 residues. CDR1 and CDR2 from the germline V gene are SGHTA and FQGTGA. Trimming removed 5 bases from V and 9 bases from J, with 15 bases in between. The CDR3, as DNA: TGTGCCAGCAGCCCCCTCCCCGGGGTCACGCAGTATTTT. Translation: CASSPLPGVTQYF.

This chain uses TRBV5-5 with TRBJ2-2; 7 bases match TRBD2. The J segment lost 7 bases and the V segment lost 6 bases, leaving 9 bases of the junction unmatched. The germline gives CDR1 SGHKS, CDR2 YYEKEE (reference sequence). The CDR3 spans 14 residues. The chain's CDR3 is CASTWDYSSGELFF. CDR3 DNA: TGTGCCAGCACCTGGGACTATTCTAGCGGGGAGCTGTTTTTT. The full variable domain, rest sourced from reference TRBV5-5 and TRBJ2-2, is DAGVTQSPTHLIKTRGQQVTLRCSPISGHKSVSWYQQVLGQGPQFIFQYYEKEERGRGNFPDRFSARQFPNYSSELNVNALLLGDSALYLCASTWDYSSGELFFGEGSRLTVL.

This chain links TRBV7-9 with TRBJ1-4; D ambiguous. This CDR3 has 14 amino acids. The germline V and J ends were trimmed by 4 bases and 7 bases, with 13 bases remaining between them. CDR1 is SEHNR and CDR2 is FQNEAQ in the germline V gene (reference sequence). The CDR3 is CASSYSLVAEKLFF. The CDR3 DNA reads TGTGCCAGCAGCTACAGTCTCGTTGCTGAAAAACTGTTTTTT.

V and J are TRBV5-1 and TRBJ2-3, with a possible D match to TRBD2 (5 bases). The ends were cut back, 4 bases at V and 1 base at J, with 10 bases in the middle. Germline CDR1 is SGHRS and CDR2 is YFSETQ. CDR3 length: 14 residues. The CDR3 DNA reads TGCGCCAGCAGCCCCGACGGGGGCACAGATACGCAGTATTTT. Residues: CASSPDGGTDTQYF. The variable domain in full, with the rest retrieved from reference TRBV5-1 and TRBJ2-3, is KAGVTQTPRYLIKTRGQQVTLSCSPISGHRSVSWYQQTPGQGLQFLFEYFSETQRNKGNFPGRFSGRQFSNSRSEMNVSTLELGDSALYLCASSPDGGTDTQYFGPGTRLTVL.

The V gene is TRBV28, the J gene TRBJ1-2; D unresolved. This CDR3 has 11 residues. In germline, CDR1 is MDHEN, CDR2 SYDVKM. V lost 11 bases and J 2 bases, leaving 9 bases between the germline ends. CDR3 residues: CALSSNYGYTF. The CDR3 DNA reads as TGTGCCCTTAGCAGCAACTATGGCTACACCTTC.

A word on this clone: One junction end disagrees with the germline gene, perhaps due to a read error. This chain joins TRBV5-1 and TRBJ2-5; 9 bases agree with TRBD2. The CDR3 extends over 17 amino acids. Germline CDR1 and CDR2: SGHRS and YFSETQ. The CDR3 loop reads CASSLGAQRGDLETQYF. The DNA of the CDR3 is TGCGCCAGCAGTTTGGGGGCTCAGCGGGGGGATTTGGAGACCCAGTACTTC.

V gene TRBV28 combines with J gene TRBJ1-4; TRBD1 might be the D (5 bases). V was pared by 4 bases and J by 7 bases, with 13 bases between. The CDR3 contains 14 residues. CDR1 and CDR2 from the germline V gene are MDHEN and SYDVKM. The CDR3 DNA sequence: TGTGCCAGCAGTTATGGAGGGGCGGGTGAAAAACTGTTTTTT. Residues: CASSYGGAGEKLFF.

The V gene is TRBV18, the J gene TRBJ2-7; no clear D gene. Germline lookup yields CDR1 KGHSH and CDR2 LQKENI. The V end was cut by 0 bases, the J end by 0 bases, with 6 bases between. This CDR3 spans 14 amino acids. CDR3 nucleotide sequence: TGTGCCAGCTCACCACCGGCAGACTCCTACGAGCAGTACTTC. Translated, it gives CASSPPADSYEQYF. The complete variable domain, with remaining parts taken from reference TRBV18 and TRBJ2-7, reads NAGVMQNPRHLVRRRGQEARLRCSPMKGHSHVYWYRQLPEEGLKFMVYLQKENIIDESGMPKERFSAEFPKEGPSILRIQQVVRGDSAAYFCASSPPADSYEQYFGPGTRLTVT.

The CDR3 sequence is CATYEQGYTEAFF. Written as DNA, the CDR3 is TGTGCCACCTATGAACAGGGCTACACTGAAGCTTTCTTT. This chain uses TRBV15 with TRBJ1-1; D may be TRBD1 (6 bases). CDR1 is LNHNV and CDR2 is YYDKDF in the germline V gene (reference sequence). V was clipped by 8 bases and J by 3 bases, with 13 bases between them. CDR3 length: 13 residues.

V usage is TRBV7-2 and J usage is TRBJ2-1, with D possibly matching TRBD2 (5 bases). Germline V CDR1 and CDR2: SGHTA, FQGNSA. This CDR3 comprises 15 residues. The germline V and J ends were trimmed by 3 bases and 0 bases, with 9 bases remaining between them. The CDR3 DNA sequence: TGTGCCAGCAGCTTCGCGGGTAGCTCCTACAATGAGCAGTTCTTC. This translates into CASSFAGSSYNEQFF.

CDR3 sequence reads: CASSQIRAGGTEQFF. DNA of the CDR3: TGTGCCAGCTCACAAATTAGGGCAGGGGGCACTGAGCAGTTCTTC. V gene TRBV18 combines with J gene TRBJ2-1, with 8 bases aligning to TRBD1. Germline V gives CDR1 KGHSH, CDR2 LQKENI. V dropped 4 bases and J dropped 9; count of bases not matched to a gene: 11. The CDR3 is made up of 15 amino acids.

The chain has TRBV27 and TRBJ1-5; D unresolved. Germline V CDR1 and CDR2: MNHEY, SMNVEV (reference sequence). The CDR3 length is 17 residues. Between the trimmed V and J ends, which lost 0 bases and 2 bases, there was a span of 14 bases. The CDR3 is CASSLSTRARGNQPQHF. CDR3 bases: TGTGCCAGCAGTTTATCTACGAGGGCTCGGGGCAATCAGCCCCAGCATTTT.

As for this clone: The junction departs from germline at one end; a sequencing error may be responsible. This chain connects TRBV28 to TRBJ2-5; the match to TRBD2 covers 8 bases. There are 17 residues in the CDR3. Per germline, CDR1 MDHEN and CDR2 SYDVKM. Written as DNA, the CDR3 is TGTGCCAGCAGTCCCTTGATTGCTAGCGGGCATAAAGAGACTCAGTACTTC. Protein sequence: CASSPLIASGHKETQYF.

This chain joins TRBV6-6 and TRBJ2-7; 7 bases are a match to TRBD2. V trimming: 0 bases; J trimming: 3 bases; junction bases outside the gene matches: 8. The CDR3 has 16 residues. Per the germline V gene, CDR1 is MNHNY and CDR2 is SVGAGI (reference sequence). The CDR3, as DNA: TGTGCCAGCAGTTACTCGGGGCTAGCGGCCAACTACGAGCAGTACTTC. Its translation is CASSYSGLAANYEQYF.

This clone was counted between two and nine times. The genes are TRBV30 and TRBJ1-1; TRBD1 might be the D (5 bases). The V end was cut by 0 bases, the J end by 7 bases, with 12 bases between. The CDR3 has 13 amino acids. The germline V gene encodes CDR1 GTSNPN and CDR2 SVGIG (reference sequence). The CDR3 loop is CAWSVSRVIEAFF. The CDR3 DNA follows: TGTGCCTGGAGTGTAAGCAGGGTCATTGAAGCTTTCTTT.

V and J are TRBV5-6 and TRBJ2-1; 7 bases align to TRBD1. The germline gives CDR1 SGHDT, CDR2 YYEEEE. The CDR3 sequence is 16 residues long. The ends lost 4 bases at V and 1 base at J; junction bases unmatched: 8. CDR3: CASSHRGLGSYNEQFF. DNA for the CDR3: TGTGCCAGCAGCCACAGGGGCTTGGGGTCCTACAATGAGCAGTTCTTC.

CDR3 coding DNA: TGTGCCATCACCGCTAGCGATTCTTACGAGCAGTACTTC. This translates into CAITASDSYEQYF. The genes are TRBV10-3 and TRBJ2-7, with D perhaps TRBD2 (6 bases). Trimming took off 7 bases at V and 4 bases at J, with 14 bases between the two ends. The CDR3 totals 13 residues. Germline loops: CDR1 ENHRY, CDR2 SYGVKD.

The rearrangement joins TRBV7-2 to TRBJ2-5, with TRBD2 identical over 12 bases. V gave up 1 base and J gave up 4 bases; unmatched junction bases: 7. CDR3 length: 17 amino acids. Germline-derived CDR1 and CDR2 are SGHTA and FQGNSA. The CDR3 here is CASSLGVPGLAGETQYF. CDR3 sequence (DNA): TGTGCCAGCAGCTTAGGTGTGCCGGGACTAGCGGGAGAGACCCAGTACTTC.

This clone turned up a few times. CDR3 protein: CASSQRHSYNEQFF. CDR3 bases: TGCGCCAGCAGCCAACGACATTCGTACAATGAGCAGTTCTTC. The rearrangement joins TRBV4-3 to TRBJ2-1; D is unresolved. Germline assignment: CDR1 LGHNA and CDR2 YSLEER. The V gene lost 2 bases and the J gene lost 4 bases, with 9 bases spanning the gap. CDR3 length: 14 residues.

CDR3 protein: CASSFGTASEQYF. CDR3 nucleotide sequence: TGTGCCAGCAGCTTTGGGACAGCCTCCGAGCAGTACTTC. The chain has TRBV11-2 and TRBJ2-7, with 7 bases fitting TRBD1. The CDR3 length is 13 residues. Per germline, CDR1 SGHAT and CDR2 FQNNGV. V trimming: 3 bases; J trimming: 6 bases; junction bases outside the gene matches: 5.

V is TRBV5-4 and J is TRBJ1-4, with D perhaps matching TRBD1 (6 bases). The germline V and J ends were trimmed by 0 bases and 8 bases, with 11 bases remaining between them. This CDR3 spans 14 amino acids. Looked up from germline, CDR1 is SGHNT and CDR2 is YYREEE (reference sequence). CDR3 sequence reads: CASSLGTGKEKLFF. The DNA of the CDR3 is TGTGCCAGCAGCTTGGGTACAGGGAAGGAAAAACTGTTTTTT. Supplemented by reference TRBV5-4 and TRBJ1-4, the full variable domain reads ETGVTQSPTHLIKTRGQQVTLRCSSQSGHNTVSWYQQALGQGPQFIFQYYREEENGRGNFPPRFSGLQFPNYSSELNVNALELDDSALYLCASSLGTGKEKLFFGSGTQLSVL.

This clone was counted a single time. This sequence joins TRBV9 and TRBJ2-1, with TRBD2 matching 8 bases. Germline values: CDR1 SGDLS, CDR2 YYNGEE. CDR3 size: 18 residues. V gave up 0 bases and J gave up 0 bases; unmatched junction bases: 8. The CDR3: CASSVALTSAASYNEQFF. The CDR3 DNA is TGTGCCAGCAGCGTAGCCCTGACTAGCGCGGCCTCCTACAATGAGCAGTTCTTC.

The chain uses TRBV27 and TRBJ1-2; D is possibly TRBD1 (5 bases). The CDR3 is made up of 14 amino acids. The V gene's germline CDR1 is MNHEY and CDR2 SMNVEV (reference sequence). V was cut by 6 bases and J by 7 bases, with 18 bases left in between. This CDR3 is CASSSRAGPGGYTF. The CDR3 DNA reads as TGTGCCAGCAGCTCCCGGGCAGGGCCGGGTGGCTACACCTTC.

The chain has TRBV28 and TRBJ1-6; 7 bases agree with TRBD1. This CDR3 is built from 15 residues. Germline V CDR1 and CDR2: MDHEN, SYDVKM. V shed 7 bases, J shed 5 bases, and the junction held 8 bases outside the gene matches. The DNA for the CDR3 is TGTGCCAGCATCCCTTCGACAGGGAATAATTCACCCCTCCACTTT. Translated, it gives CASIPSTGNNSPLHF. Together with reference TRBV28 and TRBJ1-6, the CDR3 gives the full variable domain: DVKVTQSSRYLVKRTGEKVFLECVQDMDHENMFWYRQDPGLGLRLIYFSYDVKMKEKGDIPEGYSVSREKKERFSLILESASTNQTSMYLCASIPSTGNNSPLHFGNGTRLTVT.

This chain links TRBV15 with TRBJ1-2; TRBD1 matches 8 bases. Looked up from germline, CDR1 is LNHNV and CDR2 is YYDKDF (reference sequence). J gave up 6 bases and V 1 base, and 4 bases lay outside the gene matches. This CDR3 contains 14 residues. The CDR3 DNA reads TGTGCCACCAGCAGAGGAGACAGGGGCCATGGCTACACCTTC. Encoded protein: CATSRGDRGHGYTF. Drawing the rest from reference TRBV15 and TRBJ1-2, the complete variable domain is DAMVIQNPRYQVTQFGKPVTLSCSQTLNHNVMYWYQQKSSQAPKLLFHYYDKDFNNEADTPDNFQSRRPNTSFCFLDIRSPGLGDTAMYLCATSRGDRGHGYTFGSGTRLTVV.